The 27 T cell receptor beta chains given below trace back to one sample, sequenced in a study of a mutant IDH1 vaccine in newly diagnosed glioma. Clones were sequenced by immunoSEQ multiplex PCR, and TCRdb holds only the in-frame ones, with some missing. The sample shows nearly 55,000 clones, around 81% of them seen only once. Time point denoted: week 5, during vaccination. Topical imiquimod was applied with each vaccine dose, which held 300 ug of mutant IDH1 20-mer peptide. For these receptors, no antigen is known. The sequences come from PBMCs, collected from a glioma patient whose treatment included an IDH1 peptide vaccine. Receptor source: a man aged 30 to 45 with glioma.

V is TRBV7-9 and J is TRBJ2-1; D tentatively fits TRBD1 or TRBD2 (5 bases each). The CDR3 runs 18 residues. Trimming removed 5 bases at V and 0 bases at J, with 20 bases between. Germline V lookup: CDR1 SEHNR, CDR2 FQNEAQ (reference sequence). The chain's CDR3 is CASSDQGPTGSSYNEQFF. DNA of the CDR3: TGTGCCAGCAGCGACCAGGGACCGACCGGAAGCTCCTACAATGAGCAGTTCTTC. Filled out from reference TRBV7-9 and TRBJ2-1, the complete variable domain reads DTGVSQNPRHKITKRGQNVTFRCDPISEHNRLYWYRQTLGQGPEFLTYFQNEAQLEKSRLLSDRFSAERPKGSFSTLEIQRTEQGDSAMYLCASSDQGPTGSSYNEQFFGPGTRLTVL.

This sequence joins TRBV6-5 and TRBJ2-5; D might be TRBD1 (6 bases). V lost 4 bases and J 5 bases, leaving 11 bases between the germline ends. Germline values: CDR1 MNHEY, CDR2 SVGAGI. This CDR3 comprises 13 residues. CDR3 bases: TGTGCCAGCAGTTGGCGTCAGGGGGAGACCCAGTACTTC. Encoded protein: CASSWRQGETQYF.

The V call is TRBV7-8, the J call TRBJ1-5; maybe TRBD1 (5 bases). The CDR3 totals 15 residues. Germline V gene data show CDR1 as SGHVS and CDR2 as FQNEAQ. Trimming stripped 1 base from V and 1 base from J, with 8 bases between. In nucleotides, the CDR3 is TGTGCCAGCAGCTTAGAAGGACAAAGCAATCAGCCCCAGCATTTT. This translates into CASSLEGQSNQPQHF.

In this sample, this clone turned up a few times. This chain connects TRBV27 to TRBJ1-1; D unresolved. The V end was cut by 7 bases, the J end by 1 base, with 13 bases between. CDR1 is MNHEY, CDR2 SMNVEV, per germline (reference sequence). This CDR3 comprises 14 residues. This CDR3 reads CASTPFRGNTEAFF. DNA of the CDR3: TGTGCCAGCACCCCGTTTCGGGGGAACACTGAAGCTTTCTTT.

This clone occurred once. The chain uses TRBV7-8 and TRBJ1-2; 8 bases match TRBD1. V was pared by 1 base and J by 7 bases, with 8 bases of the junction left unmatched. CDR3 length: 15 amino acids. Germline-derived CDR1 and CDR2 are SGHVS and FQNEAQ. For the CDR3, the DNA is TGTGCCAGCAGCTTAGTGATCGGGACAGGATTTGGCTACACCTTC. Translated: CASSLVIGTGFGYTF. The variable domain in full, with the rest retrieved from reference TRBV7-8 and TRBJ1-2, is GAGVSQSPRYKVAKRGQDVALRCDPISGHVSLFWYQQALGQGPEFLTYFQNEAQLDKSGLPSDRFFAERPEGSVSTLKIQRTQQEDSAVYLCASSLVIGTGFGYTFGSGTRLTVV.

V usage is TRBV6-6 and J usage is TRBJ2-2; 10 bases are a match to TRBD1. Germline V gene sequence: CDR1 MNHNY, CDR2 SVGAGI (reference sequence). The CDR3 totals 14 residues. J lost 6 bases, V lost 4 bases, and 2 bases had no gene match. CDR3 protein: CASSFGQGAGELFF. CDR3 nucleotides: TGTGCCAGCAGTTTTGGACAGGGGGCCGGGGAGCTGTTTTTT.

This rearrangement joins TRBV18 to TRBJ2-5; TRBD1 agrees at 9 bases. This CDR3 has 16 residues. With V trimmed by 3 bases and J by 5 bases, 10 bases remained unmatched. From germline, CDR1 is KGHSH and CDR2 LQKENI. CDR3 sequence reads: CASSPLRDRAVETQYF. The DNA of the CDR3 is TGTGCCAGCTCACCCCTCCGGGACAGGGCGGTGGAGACCCAGTACTTC.

This chain uses TRBV7-9 with TRBJ1-2; D is undetermined. V was cut by 7 bases and J by 7 bases, with 19 bases left in between. The CDR3 is 14 residues long. Germline assignment: CDR1 SEHNR and CDR2 FQNEAQ (reference sequence). CDR3: CASTKDGRLSGYTF. In nucleotides, the CDR3 is TGTGCCAGCACCAAGGACGGGCGGTTATCTGGCTACACCTTC.

The chain has TRBV19 and TRBJ2-7, with TRBD2 identical over 7 bases. Germline assignment: CDR1 LNHDA and CDR2 SQIVND (reference sequence). The CDR3 covers 15 residues. V shed 3 bases, J shed 1 base, and the junction held 6 bases outside the gene matches. CDR3 DNA: TGTGCCAGTAGTATGGCTGGCGGGGGATCCTACGAGCAGTACTTC. This sequence encodes CASSMAGGGSYEQYF.

The rearrangement joins TRBV11-2 to TRBJ1-2, with D possibly TRBD1 on 6 matching bases. Deletions cut 1 base from V and 0 bases from J, with 12 bases between. Germline CDR1 is SGHAT and CDR2 is FQNNGV. CDR3 length: 16 residues. This CDR3 is CASSLGGTPANYGYTF. The CDR3, as DNA: TGTGCCAGCAGCTTAGGGGGGACACCCGCTAACTATGGCTACACCTTC. The full variable domain, completed using reference TRBV11-2 and TRBJ1-2, is EAGVAQSPRYKIIEKRQSVAFWCNPISGHATLYWYQQILGQGPKLLIQFQNNGVVDDSQLPKDRFSAERLKGVDSTLKIQPAKLEDSAVYLCASSLGGTPANYGYTFGSGTRLTVV.

V usage is TRBV28 and J usage is TRBJ2-3, with a weak D call TRBD1 (5 bases). The V end was cut by 6 bases, the J end by 10 bases, with 26 bases between. This CDR3 is 16 amino acids long. Germline loops: CDR1 MDHEN, CDR2 SYDVKM. The CDR3 DNA reads TGTGCCAGCAGATTTCAAGGGGCCGGGCCCCAGTGGCCGCAGTATTTT. Its translation is CASRFQGAGPQWPQYF.

The J gene is TRBJ1-6, the V gene TRBV30; the D is unclear. V was shortened by 4 bases and J by 0 bases, with 10 bases between the two germline ends. Per germline, CDR1 GTSNPN and CDR2 SVGIG (reference sequence). The CDR3 sequence is 15 residues long. The DNA for the CDR3 is TGTGCCTGGAAAACGGCCAGCTCCTATAATTCACCCCTCCACTTT. Amino acids: CAWKTASSYNSPLHF.

The chain links TRBV5-1 to TRBJ2-7; 10 nucleotides match TRBD2. The J segment lost 4 bases and the V segment lost 3 bases, leaving 7 bases of the junction unmatched. Per the germline V gene, CDR1 is SGHRS and CDR2 is YFSETQ. The CDR3 is made up of 15 amino acids. The CDR3 DNA follows: TGCGCCAGCAGCTCCCCTAGCGGGGGACAATACGAGCAGTACTTC. As protein: CASSSPSGGQYEQYF.

The chain uses TRBV19 and TRBJ2-2; D call uncertain. V lost 2 bases and J lost 5, with 9 bases in between. CDR1 and CDR2 from the germline V gene are LNHDA and SQIVND (reference sequence). The CDR3 length is 14 residues. CDR3 protein: CASSIRVGTGELFF. The CDR3 nucleotides are TGTGCCAGTAGTATAAGGGTAGGAACCGGGGAGCTGTTTTTT.

V gene TRBV11-2 combines with J gene TRBJ2-1; D remains unclear. This CDR3 has 14 amino acids. In germline, CDR1 is SGHAT, CDR2 FQNNGV. Between the trimmed V and J ends, which lost 5 bases and 1 base, there was a span of 9 bases. The CDR3, as DNA: TGTGCCAGCAGCCCAGGCTCTTCCTACAATGAGCAGTTCTTC. Translation: CASSPGSSYNEQFF.

This clone was counted only a few times. The chain links TRBV6-1 to TRBJ1-1; D perhaps matches TRBD1 (5 bases). Germline-derived CDR1 and CDR2 are MNHNS and SASEGT. V was shortened by 9 bases and J by 5 bases, with 13 bases between the two germline ends. The CDR3 is 12 residues long. CDR3 in amino acids: CASQGARTEAFF. The CDR3 DNA sequence: TGTGCCAGTCAGGGTGCGAGGACTGAAGCTTTCTTT.

The chain carries TRBV15 and TRBJ1-1; D is perhaps TRBD1 (6 bases). V lost 0 bases, J lost 3 bases, and 11 bases lay in between. The germline V gene encodes CDR1 LNHNV and CDR2 YYDKDF (reference sequence). The CDR3 has 15 amino acids. The CDR3 region is CATSRDMGAYTEAFF. The CDR3 coding sequence is TGTGCCACCAGCAGAGATATGGGGGCATACACTGAAGCTTTCTTT.

This chain joins TRBV7-9 and TRBJ1-6; D might be TRBD1 (5 bases). Germline CDR1 reads SEHNR; CDR2 reads FQNEAQ (reference sequence). The V and J ends lost 1 base and 8 bases respectively, with 15 bases between them. The CDR3 is 16 residues long. Here the CDR3 DNA reads TGTGCCAGCAGCTTAGTTCCAGGAGCGGGGCATTCACCCCTCCACTTT. Amino acids: CASSLVPGAGHSPLHF.

The genes are TRBV30 and TRBJ2-1; D perhaps matches TRBD2 (6 bases). CDR3 length: 17 residues. Trimming took 0 bases from V and 10 from J, leaving 25 bases between them. Germline CDR1 and CDR2: GTSNPN and SVGIG (reference sequence). The CDR3 sequence: CAWSVRQYFRGDWEQFF. The CDR3 DNA sequence: TGTGCCTGGAGTGTGAGACAGTACTTCCGTGGGGACTGGGAGCAGTTCTTC.

This clone was detected once. This sequence joins TRBV7-9 and TRBJ2-7; 7 nucleotides agree with TRBD1. V was pared by 5 bases and J by 2 bases, with 12 bases of the junction left unmatched. In germline, CDR1 is SEHNR, CDR2 FQNEAQ (reference sequence). CDR3 length: 16 amino acids. The CDR3 DNA reads TGTGCCAGCAGCGCGAGGGACAGAGGTGGAACCTACGAGCAGTACTTC. Its translation: CASSARDRGGTYEQYF.

V usage is TRBV5-6 and J usage is TRBJ2-7, with 8 bases identical to TRBD1. Germline loops: CDR1 SGHDT, CDR2 YYEEEE. The CDR3 sequence is 15 residues long. With V trimmed by 4 bases and J by 3 bases, 9 bases remained unmatched. CDR3 nucleotides: TGTGCCAGCAGCCTCCAGGGGGCCGAACACTACGAGCAGTACTTC. Amino acid sequence: CASSLQGAEHYEQYF.

This clone was seen a few times. The chain carries TRBV28 and TRBJ1-5; D is possibly TRBD1 (5 bases). The germline V and J ends were trimmed by 8 bases and 2 bases, with 16 bases remaining between them. Germline V lookup: CDR1 MDHEN, CDR2 SYDVKM. This CDR3 spans 15 amino acids. Here the CDR3 reads CASHKRGAGNQPQHF. CDR3 coding DNA: TGTGCCAGCCATAAGAGGGGTGCTGGCAATCAGCCCCAGCATTTT.

V and J are TRBV5-1 and TRBJ2-3, with 12 bases identical to TRBD1. V shed 2 bases and J 4 bases; nucleotides not matched to a gene: 11. CDR3 length: 18 amino acids. Germline V gene lookup returns CDR1 SGHRS and CDR2 YFSETQ. CDR3 loop: CASSFPGTGGLGPDTQYF. The CDR3 nucleotides read TGCGCCAGCAGCTTCCCGGGGACAGGGGGCCTGGGGCCAGATACGCAGTATTTT.

Here the CDR3 reads CASSVDWAGHRNIQYF. In nucleotides, the CDR3 is TGTGCCAGCAGCGTAGATTGGGCGGGGCATCGGAACATTCAGTACTTC. The chain has TRBV9 and TRBJ2-4; D possibly corresponds to TRBD2 (6 bases). Per the germline V gene, CDR1 is SGDLS and CDR2 is YYNGEE. The CDR3 is 16 residues long. V lost 0 bases, J lost 7 bases, and 17 bases lay in between. The full variable domain, rest sourced from reference TRBV9 and TRBJ2-4, is DSGVTQTPKHLITATGQRVTLRCSPRSGDLSVYWYQQSLDQGLQFLIQYYNGEERAKGNILERFSAQQFPDLHSELNLSSLELGDSALYFCASSVDWAGHRNIQYFGAGTRLSVL.

This rearrangement joins TRBV29-1 to TRBJ2-7, with 9 bases lining up with TRBD1. Germline V lookup: CDR1 SQVTM, CDR2 ANQGSEA. V trimming: 5 bases; J trimming: 2 bases; junction bases outside the gene matches: 10. This CDR3 region has 15 residues. Here the CDR3 reads CSVTGWDREPYEQYF. The CDR3, as DNA: TGCAGCGTTACGGGCTGGGACAGGGAACCCTACGAGCAGTACTTC.

V gene TRBV7-9 combines with J gene TRBJ1-2, with D possibly TRBD1 on 6 matching bases. The V end lost 0 bases, the J end lost 8 bases, and 16 bases lay between the germline ends. The CDR3 has 15 residues. CDR1 is SEHNR and CDR2 is FQNEAQ in the germline V gene (reference sequence). CDR3: CASSLAAGVLGGYTF. Written as DNA, the CDR3 is TGTGCCAGCAGCTTAGCCGCAGGGGTGTTGGGCGGCTACACCTTC. Using reference TRBV7-9 and TRBJ1-2 for the parts outside the CDR3, the full variable domain is DTGVSQNPRHKITKRGQNVTFRCDPISEHNRLYWYRQTLGQGPEFLTYFQNEAQLEKSRLLSDRFSAERPKGSFSTLEIQRTEQGDSAMYLCASSLAAGVLGGYTFGSGTRLTVV.

As regards this clone: No DNA is shown, since the ends of the CDR3 on it are uncertain; the CDR3 is the one TCRdb lists. The chain links TRBV11-2 to TRBJ1-6; the listed D gene, TRBD1, was not tested against the DNA. Per the germline V gene, CDR1 is SGHAT and CDR2 is FQNNGV. The CDR3 length equals 18 residues, ends included. The CDR3 protein is CKIYDCFRGRGDNSPLHF.